This is a list of T cell receptor beta chains from one sample in a study of blood T cell repertoires in COVID-19. Sequencing was performed with immunoSEQ multiplex PCR; in TCRdb, only in-frame clones are kept and a portion is missing. Of tens of thousands of clones detected, around 83% appear once; the ten largest clones hold 5.3%. Sequences were obtained from peripheral blood. The source is a man in his fifties or sixties with active COVID-19. Each CDR3 is given with its conserved first and last residue. The order of the fields is V gene, D gene, clone size, J gene, CDR3 DNA, CDR3 protein. A D gene is named only where the DNA matches it firmly. Some rows have no size entry. The others give once, few or many, or a class for an expanded clone.

TRBV3-1/TRBV3-2,.,.,TRBJ2-4,TGTGCCAGCAGGTCCCCGTCAAACATTCAGTACTTC,CASRSPSNIQYF
TRBV11-2,TRBD2,.,TRBJ2-1,TGTGCCAGCAGCTTACGCGGGAGGACCAACAATGAGCAGTTCTTC,CASSLRGRTNNEQFF
TRBV5-1,TRBD2,.,TRBJ2-3,TGCGCCAGCAGTACGGGAGGGCGGGGAGATACGCAGTATTTT,CASSTGGRGDTQYF
TRBV10-3,.,once,TRBJ2-5,TGTGCCATCAGTGCCGGGGAGACCCAGTACTTC,CAISAGETQYF
TRBV18,.,.,TRBJ2-7,TGTGCCAGCTCACAGACGTCAGGGTACGAGCAGTACTTC,CASSQTSGYEQYF
TRBV19,.,.,TRBJ2-1,TGTGCCAGTAGTATAAACTTCTACAATGAGCAGTTCTTC,CASSINFYNEQFF
TRBV5-1,TRBD2,.,TRBJ2-3,TGCGCCAGCAGCCAATTGGGGGGGAGCACAGATACGCAGTATTTT,CASSQLGGSTDTQYF
TRBV24-1,TRBD2,.,TRBJ2-3,TGTGCCACCAGTGATTCTGCTAGCGGGATAGGAGATACGCAGTATTTT,CATSDSASGIGDTQYF
TRBV5-4,TRBD1,.,TRBJ2-3,TGTGCCAGCAGCTTGGCGGGACAGGGGACAGATACGCAGTATTTT,CASSLAGQGTDTQYF
TRBV6-2/TRBV6-3,TRBD1,.,TRBJ2-3,TGTGCCAGCAGTTACTCAAGACAGGGGGCGAGGGATACGCAGTATTTT,CASSYSRQGARDTQYF
TRBV2,TRBD1,.,TRBJ1-4,TGTGCCAGCAAATCCGGGACAGGGTATGAAAAACTGTTTTTT,CASKSGTGYEKLFF
TRBV7-3,TRBD1,.,TRBJ2-1,TGTGCCAGCAGCCCACCGCCGCGGACAGGGGATGAGCAGTTCTTC,CASSPPPRTGDEQFF
TRBV19,TRBD1,.,TRBJ1-5,TGTGCCAGTACGGACAGGGACAATCAGCCCCAGCATTTT,CASTDRDNQPQHF
TRBV18,.,.,TRBJ1-3,TGTGCCAGCTCACCAGGGGCAGGAAACACCATATATTTT,CASSPGAGNTIYF
TRBV5-1,.,.,TRBJ2-1,TGCGCCAGCAGCTTGGTCCCTCCCCCAGCGATCTTC,CASSLVPPPAIF
TRBV19,TRBD1,few,TRBJ1-5,TGTGCCAGTAGTGCCGGACAGGGGGGGACGCCCCAGCATTTT,CASSAGQGGTPQHF
TRBV28,.,.,TRBJ1-4,TGTGCCAGCAGCTCAGGACCGAGCGGACGGGAAAAACTGTTTTTT,CASSSGPSGREKLFF
TRBV23-1,.,.,TRBJ1-6,TGCGCCAGCAGTCAGGGTAGGAGCAGGGGTACCTATAATTCACCCCTCCACTTT,CASSQGRSRGTYNSPLHF
TRBV6-5,.,.,TRBJ2-7,TGTGCCAGCAGCTCACCGAAGACAGGATACTACGAGCAGTACTTC,CASSSPKTGYYEQYF
TRBV11-3,TRBD1,.,TRBJ2-2,TGTGCCAGCAGCTTTGGGACAGGGAAAGCCGGGGAGCTGTTTTTT,CASSFGTGKAGELFF
TRBV5-1,TRBD2,.,TRBJ2-2,TGCGCCAGCAGCTGGGGGACTAGCACGAACACCGGGGAGCTGTTTTTT,CASSWGTSTNTGELFF
TRBV29-1,TRBD1,.,TRBJ2-1,TGCAGCGTCGACAGGGGGTCCTACAATGAGCAGTTCTTC,CSVDRGSYNEQFF
TRBV19,.,.,TRBJ2-5,TGTGCCAGTAGTGTTCTTGGACAGCAAGAGACCCAGTACTTC,CASSVLGQQETQYF
TRBV6-6,TRBD1,.,TRBJ2-5,TGTGCCAGCAAAACCGCAGGGGGCGACTGGGAGACCCAGTACTTC,CASKTAGGDWETQYF
TRBV27,TRBD1,.,TRBJ1-4,TGTGCCAGCAGTTCCCCCTACAGGGGGGGAAATGAAAAACTGTTTTTT,CASSSPYRGGNEKLFF
TRBV6-5,TRBD2,.,TRBJ2-1,TGTGCCAGCAGTTCTGGGACTAGCGGGGGGGCAGGGCAGTTCTTC,CASSSGTSGGAGQFF
TRBV7-8,.,.,TRBJ1-1,TGTGCCAGCGGTCCGGGGGGATCTGTTCGGGGGAACACTGAAGCTTTCTTT,CASGPGGSVRGNTEAFF
TRBV3-1/TRBV3-2,TRBD1,.,TRBJ1-5,TGTGCCAGCAGCTCTGGGACAGGGGGGATACCGCCCCAGCATTTT,CASSSGTGGIPPQHF
TRBV21-1,.,.,TRBJ2-7,TGTGCCAGCAGCAAAGGGGATCAAGACAGGGGTCATTACTACGAGCAGTACTTC,CASSKGDQDRGHYYEQYF
TRBV13,.,.,TRBJ1-5,TGTGCCAGCATATCCCAGGGGATAAGAATCTATCAGCCCCAGCATTTT,CASISQGIRIYQPQHF
TRBV6-2/TRBV6-3,.,.,TRBJ1-2,TGTGCCAGCAGCCCCGACAGGTTATATGGCTACACCTTC,CASSPDRLYGYTF
TRBV2,.,few,TRBJ2-7,TGTGCCAGCCAGCGAACCTACGAGCAGTACTTC,CASQRTYEQYF
TRBV29-1,TRBD1,.,TRBJ2-1,TGCAGCGTTGACCTTGGGGACAGGGTCACCTACAATGAGCAGTTCTTC,CSVDLGDRVTYNEQFF
TRBV2,TRBD1,.,TRBJ1-5,TGTGCCAGCACCCAAGACAGGGGGGCTAGCAATCAGCCCCAGCATTTT,CASTQDRGASNQPQHF
TRBV18,.,.,TRBJ2-1,TGTGCCAGCTCACACGGGATCTCCTCCTACAATGAGCAGTTCTTC,CASSHGISSYNEQFF